This record covers a single TCR beta chain. This clonotype was recorded at least ten times. It has no known antigen specificity. No qualities accompany the bases; no much larger clone lies one base away. This specimen belongs to a study of regulatory T cells in long-lasting Graves disease (dated by TCRdb to the early 2020s). Study-level background: Newly diagnosed Graves' disease patients had taken antithyroid drugs for less than 3 months. The study took place in China and was registered as a clinical trial. Patients with persistent Graves' disease were compared with patients with newly diagnosed Graves' disease using TCR sequencing and RNA sequencing of peripheral blood. A total of 35 or so samples underwent TCR sequencing: approximately 13 from persistent and roughly 20 from newly diagnosed Graves' disease patients.

Based on the germline V gene, the CDR1 and CDR2 sequences are SNHLY and FYNNEI. Reading from cysteine to phenylalanine, the CDR3 counts 12 amino acids. Solely the CDR3 DNA is kept, with 36 bases framed from the first base. The trim is 4 bases for V and 10 bases for J, with a gap of 12 bases between the germline ends. The library was built by means of multiplex PCR. The reads were generated on an Illumina HiSeq 4000. CDR3 regions were amplified by Arm-PCR with iRepertoire HTBI primers to construct TCR beta libraries. Before sequencing, the PCR products went through gel purification. The paper's processing steps were these. A total of some 60 TRBV and 14 TRBJ segments were identified across samples and were used for gene usage analysis of CDR3 amino acid clonotypes. Filtered high-quality paired reads were merged into contigs using COPE and FqMerger. BLAST was used to align contigs to IMGT TRBV, TRBD and TRBJ reference genes, and CDR3 was defined according to IMGT. Highly expanded clones were defined as clonotypes with a frequency above 0.1%. Repertoire diversity was measured by Shannon entropy, and V-J evenness by the Gini coefficient. A clonotype found in more than one individual was treated as public. Clones were called with MiXCR by TCRdb after fastp trimmed the public reads at Q25, and only in-frame beta chains were retained. Each record represents a unique CDR3 protein, reported with the most common genes and DNA among its rows. V and J calls and clone size were set by TCRdb, not the authors. This sample comprises 450,000 to 650,000 distinct CDR3 sequences, roughly a sixth of them detected only once. The ten top clones hold roughly 25% of the sample.

Findings and caveats that apply to the study as a whole: Because the primary lesion, thyroid tissue, could not be accessed, the study looked at peripheral blood alone. Persistent patients shared more public clonotypes among themselves (around 2,800) than newly diagnosed patients did (approximately 970). Preferential use of TRBV28, TRBJ1-2 and TRBJ2-5 was observed in persistent disease, whereas TRBV20-1 and TRBJ2-1 were favored in newly diagnosed disease. Sequencing and analysis were limited to the TCR beta chain. Compared with newly diagnosed patients, patients with persistent Graves' disease had lower TCR Shannon entropy and fewer highly expanded clones, which suggests clonal expansion. The small sample size was acknowledged by the authors as a limitation that may reduce accuracy.

Explained via the paper, the time point label denotes: newly diagnosed GD, antithyroid drugs for less than 3 months. RNA was extracted from PBMCs in TRIzol for both TCR sequencing and RNA sequencing. Graves' disease was diagnosed according to American Thyroid Association guidelines. The patients came from an endocrinology department in Xi'an, China. Each patient gave 9 to 10 milliliters of peripheral blood, collected in an EDTA anticoagulant tube. Ficoll Paque Plus density gradient separation was used to isolate PBMCs, and no further T cell sorting was performed. An Agilent 2100 Bioanalyzer and agarose gel were used to check RNA quality, and a NanoDrop 2000 was used to measure RNA concentration. The data also belong to a second study, concerning T cells in Graves' hyperthyroidism and ophthalmopathy. Per that second paper: Stable Graves' hyperthyroidism was defined as no progression to ophthalmopathy during 18 months of follow-up. The hyperthyroidism patients were between 18 and 65 years old and newly diagnosed, with a disease duration of less than 2 months. Exclusion was applied to patients with uncontrolled infections, other autoimmune diseases, pregnancy or lactation. Diagnoses were established on the basis of clinical symptoms, serum thyroxine and TRAb, thyroid ultrasound, and orbital computed tomography. The TCR CDR3 was subjected to a first round of RT-PCR using the HTBI primer set and the Qiagen OneStep RT-PCR kit. Most expanded thyroid clonotypes (frequency above 0.001) were also detected in blood, a finding suggesting that blood repertoires may reflect thyroid immune responses. In cross-validation, a model built on a 13 V-J signature told ophthalmopathy apart from stable hyperthyroidism with 85% to 90% sensitivity and approximately 84% specificity, and in testing the same model reached 80%/75%. In validation, the model predicted progression to ophthalmopathy with 60% to 71% sensitivity and approximately 78% specificity, a median of 6.5 months before onset. To identify TCR V-J signatures that set the groups apart, the researchers used a discovery cohort of 90 to 100 patients, made up of under 50 with Graves' ophthalmopathy and about 60 with stable Graves' hyperthyroidism. Prospective prediction of ophthalmopathy was tested in an independent validation cohort of 18 hyperthyroidism patients and 17 patients who later progressed to ophthalmopathy. The 90 to 100 discovery patients were randomly split 7:3 into training and test sets. In addition, the study compared T-cell repertoires in thyroid tissue and in blood from roughly six Graves' hyperthyroidism patients. Once sampling was done, hyperthyroidism patients were given methimazole at a starting dose of 30 mg daily, whereas ophthalmopathy patients were given high-dose intravenous methylprednisolone. A second multiplex PCR round built the libraries, followed by size selection and purification. The libraries were sequenced on an Illumina HiSeq2000 using paired-end 100 bp reads. Raw data were processed with SOAPnuke, discarding reads with adapters, uncalled bases, mean Phred below 15, or no exact constant-primer or identifier match. High-quality paired reads were merged with COPE v1.2.5, and unique nucleotide sequences were defined as clonotypes. Clonotypes were aligned to IMGT TRBV, TRBD and TRBJ reference segments using MiTCR v1.1. The analysis was restricted to V-J combinations with a frequency above 0.0001, which together covered 99% to 99.2% of the repertoires. A TCS score was defined as the ratio of F50 (clonal expansion) to E x V (chaos), with BLOSUM62-based TCRdist applied between CDR3 peptides within each V-J. Welch's t-statistics and random forest reduced around 510 V-J features to roughly 13, which were used in a naive Bayes classifier (R e1071). No statistical method was used to fix the sample size in advance, and group allocation was not hidden from the investigators. The paper describes TCR Vbeta CDR3 sequencing of around 130 peripheral blood samples, made up of 40 to 45 ophthalmopathy patients, 70 to 80 hyperthyroidism patients and 17 progressor patients.

The receptor chain draws on TRBV2 and TRBJ2-3, with the D segment possibly TRBD1 or TRBD2, each aligning over 5 bases. Material: peripheral blood mononuclear cells (PBMCs), obtained at new diagnosis, from a patient treated with antithyroid drugs. This clonotype was obtained from a woman aged 40 to 65 with Graves disease. Donor details come from another sample of the same person, matched by shared clones. The CDR3 amino acid sequence is: CASSGGTLAQYF. The nucleotide sequence is TGTGCCAGCAGTGGGGGGACCTTGGCGCAGTATTTT.